The rows below give T cell receptor beta chains drawn from one sample of a study of T cells after posttransplantation cyclophosphamide. Sequenced by immunoSEQ multiplex PCR; TCRdb stores in-frame clones only, minus some. The sample lists about 21,000 clones, roughly nine tenths occurring once. The sample here was PBMCs, taken after allogeneic stem cell transplant with posttransplant cyclophosphamide. The origin of the receptors is a female patient aged 40 to 50 who received an allogeneic stem cell transplant from a related donor, was CMV-positive, and had no GVHD. Some T cells may possibly be graft donor cells. CDR3s include the opening cysteine and the closing phenylalanine or tryptophan. The D gene is left open where the match is weak. Clone size is shown for a subset of rows, as once, few, many or a class of expanded clone.

d_call: NA
j_call: TRBJ2-1
clone_size: NA
v_call: TRBV7-8
cdr3_aa: CASSLVAVPGSVSRGYNEQFF
cdr3_nt: TGTGCCAGCAGCTTAGTAGCGGTACCCGGGTCCGTTAGTCGAGGCTACAATGAGCAGTTCTTC

d_call: TRBD1
j_call: TRBJ2-7
clone_size: NA
v_call: TRBV10-3
cdr3_aa: CAISFGQGDEQYF
cdr3_nt: TGTGCCATCAGTTTTGGACAGGGTGACGAGCAGTACTTC

d_call: TRBD2
j_call: TRBJ2-7
clone_size: NA
v_call: TRBV28
cdr3_aa: CASSGGVRLTYEQYF
cdr3_nt: TGTGCCAGCAGTGGGGGGGTTAGACTCACCTACGAGCAGTACTTC

d_call: NA
j_call: TRBJ1-4
clone_size: NA
v_call: TRBV6-5
cdr3_aa: CASSYGDTNEKLFF
cdr3_nt: TGTGCCAGCAGTTACGGAGATACTAATGAAAAACTGTTTTTT

d_call: TRBD2
j_call: TRBJ2-7
clone_size: NA
v_call: TRBV27
cdr3_aa: CASSFSGRLPSEQYF
cdr3_nt: TGTGCCAGCAGTTTTAGCGGGAGGCTCCCTTCCGAGCAGTACTTC

d_call: NA
j_call: TRBJ1-3
clone_size: NA
v_call: TRBV2
cdr3_aa: CASSETRENTIYF
cdr3_nt: TGTGCCAGCAGTGAGACCCGGGAGAACACCATATATTTT

d_call: NA
j_call: TRBJ1-1
clone_size: once
v_call: TRBV9
cdr3_aa: CASSVAVNTEAFF
cdr3_nt: TGTGCCAGCAGCGTAGCTGTAAACACTGAAGCTTTCTTT

d_call: TRBD2
j_call: TRBJ2-1
clone_size: once
v_call: TRBV7-9
cdr3_aa: CASSLPTSGRANEQFF
cdr3_nt: TGTGCCAGCAGCTTACCTACTAGCGGGAGGGCCAATGAGCAGTTCTTC

d_call: TRBD2
j_call: TRBJ2-1
clone_size: NA
v_call: TRBV6-5
cdr3_aa: CASSYLRSREWQFF
cdr3_nt: TGTGCCAGCAGTTACCTTCGGTCGCGGGAGTGGCAGTTCTTC

d_call: NA
j_call: TRBJ2-7
clone_size: few
v_call: TRBV28
cdr3_aa: CASRDAGTPPYEQYF
cdr3_nt: TGTGCCAGCAGGGACGCCGGGACACCTCCCTACGAGCAGTACTTC